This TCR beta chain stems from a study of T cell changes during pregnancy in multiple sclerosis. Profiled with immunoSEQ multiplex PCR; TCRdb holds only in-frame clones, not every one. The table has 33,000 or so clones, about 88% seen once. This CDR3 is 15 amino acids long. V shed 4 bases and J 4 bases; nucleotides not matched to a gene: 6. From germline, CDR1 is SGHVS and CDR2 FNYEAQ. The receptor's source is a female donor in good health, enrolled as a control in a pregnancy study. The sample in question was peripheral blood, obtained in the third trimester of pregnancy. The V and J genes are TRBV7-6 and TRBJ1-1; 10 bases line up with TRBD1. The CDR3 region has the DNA TGTGCCAGCAGCTCGACAGGGGGCCCGGTCACTGAAGCTTTCTTT. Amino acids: CASSSTGGPVTEAFF.